This T cell receptor beta chain was recorded in a study of T cell responses to AZD1222 COVID-19 vaccine. The data were produced by immunoSEQ multiplex PCR, yet TCRdb's version contains in-frame clones alone and is incomplete. Of some 130,000 clones listed, approximately 91% are singletons. This clone has just one count. Its antigen is still unknown. V lost 3 bases and J lost 3, with 7 bases in between. Germline loops: CDR1 SGDLS, CDR2 YYNGEE. This CDR3 comprises 13 residues. Study observations and caveats: A mostly white British donor set with more females was recruited, and clonal diversity was possibly underestimated. CD4 TCRs associated with vaccination spanned spike, dominating at 160-218 and 743-854.

The V and J genes are TRBV9 and TRBJ1-3, with D hard to call. This specimen was peripheral blood, taken 28 days after the second AZD1222 dose. This TCR was recovered from an adult who received the AZD1222 COVID-19 vaccine. CDR3 sequence (DNA): TGTGCCAGCAGCGGCCCTAATGGAAACACCATATATTTT. This gives the protein CASSGPNGNTIYF.